The entry that follows covers one T cell receptor (beta chain) sequence. The antigen is undetermined. V dropped 6 bases and J dropped 0 bases, with 14 bases sitting between them. The CDR3 extends over 15 amino acids. Germline V lookup: CDR1 MDHEN, CDR2 SYDVKM. The source of the sample is a study of T cells after yellow fever vaccination. About the research overall: The fractions with low cell numbers were processed using SMART-Seq v4 Ultra Low Input. Findings and limits, study-wide: High-abundance clonotypes from the bulk population could contaminate FACS-sorted repertoires.

Researchers made TCR cDNA using 5'RACE template switching, and this step added a universal primer site and UMIs. TCRdb reprocessed the 5' RACE reads with MiXCR, giving one entry per CDR3 protein. The sample has hundreds of thousands of distinct CDR3 sequences; 11% are singletons. This receptor was taken from a man aged 18 to 29 who received the YFV17D yellow fever vaccine. The specimen was PBMCs, collected on the day of the first yellow fever vaccination. The chain combines TRBV28 with TRBJ1-1, with D unclear. The CDR3 loop reads CASSPSASMNTEAFF. In DNA, the CDR3 is TGTGCCAGCAGCCCCTCCGCCTCTATGAACACTGAAGCTTTCTTT.